This T cell receptor beta chain was documented in a study of cytomegalovirus exposure and HLA in healthy donors. V lost 4 bases and J lost 5; bases outside the gene matches: 3. The CDR3 runs 14 residues. This clone has only a few counts. The PCR ran on 60 Vbeta and 13 Jbeta primers. TCRdb keeps only in-frame clones here, not all; method: immunoSEQ multiplex PCR. The sample includes about 140,000 clones, around three quarters of them seen just once. Sequenced material: PBMCs. The chain is built from TRBV5-7 and TRBJ1-6; 7 nucleotides match TRBD1. TRBV5-7 is an open reading frame whose function is uncertain. This receptor was identified in a middle-aged man in good health and CMV-seronegative. DNA of the CDR3: TGTGCCAGCAGCCCCGGGACAGATAATTCACCCCTCCACTTT. It codes for CASSPGTDNSPLHF.